A selection of T cell receptor beta chains follows, all from one sample in a study of blood T cell repertoires in COVID-19. Clones were sequenced by immunoSEQ multiplex PCR, and TCRdb holds only the in-frame ones, with some missing. This sample has roughly 160,000 clones, with under 90% found just once. Sequences were obtained from peripheral blood. The receptors shown here come from a woman of 80 years or more with acute or convalescent COVID-19. CDR3s include the opening cysteine and the closing phenylalanine or tryptophan. The D gene is left open where the match is weak. Not all rows give a size; the values are once, few, many and, for expanded clones, a class.

NA | TRBJ2-5 | TRBV5-1 | NA | CASSLDTGIQETQYF | TGCGCCAGCAGCTTGGATACAGGGATCCAAGAGACCCAGTACTTC
TRBD2 | TRBJ2-7 | TRBV7-2 | NA | CASSLGLAGGSEQYF | TGTGCCAGCAGCTTAGGACTAGCGGGAGGAAGCGAGCAGTACTTC
NA | TRBJ1-1 | TRBV9 | NA | CASSVTGSTEAFF | TGTGCCAGCAGCGTTACAGGGAGCACTGAAGCTTTCTTT
TRBD1 | TRBJ1-2 | TRBV3-1/TRBV3-2 | NA | CASSQPDRAGGYTF | TGTGCCAGCAGCCAACCGGACAGGGCGGGAGGCTACACCTTC
TRBD1 | TRBJ2-1 | TRBV29-1 | NA | CSVDGGGTGGLSEQFF | TGCAGCGTTGACGGTGGTGGGACAGGGGGCTTATCTGAGCAGTTCTTC
NA | TRBJ1-2 | TRBV30 | NA | CAWSVGGAGGYTF | TGTGCCTGGAGTGTAGGTGGGGCAGGAGGCTACACCTTC
NA | TRBJ1-5 | TRBV6-2/TRBV6-3 | NA | CASSTSASNQPQHF | TGTGCCAGCAGTACGTCTGCGAGCAATCAGCCCCAGCATTTT
NA | TRBJ1-2 | TRBV3-1/TRBV3-2 | NA | CASSPDSPRGYTF | TGTGCCAGCAGCCCTGACAGTCCCCGTGGCTACACCTTC
NA | TRBJ1-1 | TRBV4-2 | NA | CASSQVGTSSSGTEAFF | TGTGCCAGCAGCCAAGTCGGGACAAGTTCAAGCGGCACTGAAGCTTTCTTT
NA | TRBJ2-5 | TRBV19 | NA | CASSLTLTDQETQYF | TGTGCCAGTAGTTTGACACTTACCGACCAAGAGACCCAGTACTTC
NA | TRBJ2-7 | TRBV29-1 | NA | CSVGAGPPYEQYF | TGCAGCGTTGGGGCAGGCCCGCCCTACGAGCAGTACTTC
NA | TRBJ1-1 | TRBV5-1 | NA | CASSYGADEAFF | TGCGCCAGCAGCTATGGGGCCGATGAAGCTTTCTTT
NA | TRBJ2-7 | TRBV6-2/TRBV6-3 | NA | CASSLLGGAYEQYF | TGTGCCAGCAGTTTGCTAGGGGGGGCCTACGAGCAGTACTTC
NA | TRBJ1-1 | TRBV30 | NA | CAWSAWNTEAFF | TGTGCCTGGAGTGCATGGAACACTGAAGCTTTCTTT
NA | TRBJ1-1 | TRBV6-2/TRBV6-3 | NA | CASSYDRHPEHKTEAFF | TGTGCCAGCAGTTATGACAGACACCCTGAACATAAGACTGAAGCTTTCTTT
TRBD2 | TRBJ2-1 | TRBV19 | NA | CASTPRRGDEQFF | TGTGCCAGTACCCCCCGGCGGGGGGATGAGCAGTTCTTC
NA | TRBJ1-4 | TRBV19 | NA | CASSIGGDEKLFF | TGTGCCAGTAGTATCGGGGGGGATGAAAAACTGTTTTTT
NA | TRBJ1-5 | TRBV28 | NA | CASSTVQGGNQPQHF | TGTGCCAGCAGTACAGTACAGGGTGGCAATCAGCCCCAGCATTTT
TRBD1 | TRBJ1-5 | TRBV2 | few | CASSDSDRGNSNQPQHF | TGTGCCAGCAGTGATTCGGACAGGGGGAATAGCAATCAGCCCCAGCATTTT
NA | TRBJ2-7 | TRBV6-1 | NA | CASSDLSYEQYF | TGTGCCAGCAGTGATTTGAGCTACGAGCAGTACTTC
NA | TRBJ1-5 | TRBV7-2 | NA | CASSLTGGNQPQHF | TGTGCCAGCAGTCTAACGGGCGGGAATCAGCCCCAGCATTTT
TRBD1 | TRBJ2-7 | TRBV30 | NA | CAWSLGQAPKYF | TGTGCCTGGAGTTTAGGACAGGCGCCGAAGTACTTC
NA | TRBJ2-2 | TRBV6-1 | NA | CASSEAAPGTGELFF | TGTGCCAGCAGTGAAGCCGCCCCGGGGACCGGGGAGCTGTTTTTT
NA | TRBJ1-1 | TRBV16 | NA | CASSKRAGPNTEAFF | TGTGCCAGCAGCAAACGTGCAGGGCCGAACACTGAAGCTTTCTTT
TRBD1 | TRBJ2-1 | TRBV9 | few | CASSPSRQGSYNEQFF | TGTGCCAGCAGCCCTAGCCGACAGGGCTCCTACAATGAGCAGTTCTTC
NA | TRBJ1-1 | TRBV6-5 | NA | CASSLSGHLSIF | TGTGCCAGCAGCTTGTCAGGACATCTCTCAATCTTT
NA | TRBJ1-2 | TRBV19 | NA | CASGAYGYTF | TGTGCCAGTGGGGCCTATGGCTACACCTTC
TRBD1 | TRBJ1-2 | TRBV11-2 | NA | CASSPQTGTGGYTF | TGTGCCAGCAGCCCCCAGACCGGGACAGGAGGCTACACCTTC
NA | TRBJ2-5 | TRBV4-1 | NA | CASSQSSERTRAQYF | TGCGCCAGCAGCCAGTCGTCAGAGCGGACCCGGGCCCAGTACTTC
TRBD2 | TRBJ2-2 | TRBV7-9 | once | CASSLPTRLAGGPGELFF | TGTGCCAGCAGCTTGCCAACCAGACTAGCGGGAGGGCCCGGGGAGCTGTTTTTT
NA | TRBJ2-3 | TRBV5-1 | NA | CASSRSSTDTQYF | TGCGCCAGCAGCCGTTCTAGCACAGATACGCAGTATTTT
NA | TRBJ1-1 | TRBV12-3/TRBV12-4 | few | CASLRGGTEAFF | TGTGCCAGCCTAAGGGGGGGGACTGAAGCTTTCTTT
NA | TRBJ1-5 | TRBV28 | NA | CASKTGNQPQHF | TGTGCCAGCAAGACCGGGAATCAGCCCCAGCATTTT
NA | TRBJ1-5 | TRBV5-1 | NA | CASSPQGDNQPQHF | TGCGCCAGCAGCCCGCAGGGTGACAATCAGCCCCAGCATTTT
NA | TRBJ2-5 | TRBV7-3 | NA | CASSPTGGFQETQYF | TGTGCCAGCAGCCCGACAGGAGGCTTCCAAGAGACCCAGTACTTC
TRBD1 | TRBJ2-3 | TRBV6-5 | NA | CASSYAGGLADTQYF | TGTGCCAGCAGTTACGCAGGGGGCTTGGCAGATACGCAGTATTTT
TRBD2 | TRBJ2-1 | TRBV7-6 | NA | CASSLELAGSSYNEQFF | TGTGCCAGCAGCTTAGAATTAGCGGGGAGCTCCTACAATGAGCAGTTCTTC
TRBD2 | TRBJ2-3 | TRBV5-4 | NA | CASSPLAGRGTDTQYF | TGTGCCAGCAGCCCATTGGCAGGGAGGGGCACAGATACGCAGTATTTT
NA | TRBJ2-7 | TRBV7-7 | NA | CASSFGQGSSYEQYF | TGTGCTAGCAGCTTTGGCCAGGGTAGCTCCTACGAGCAGTACTTC
TRBD1 | TRBJ2-7 | TRBV5-1 | many | CASSQWDGGQGAYEQYF | TGCGCCAGCAGCCAATGGGACGGGGGACAGGGGGCATACGAGCAGTACTTC
TRBD1 | TRBJ2-1 | TRBV4-2 | NA | CASSYLTGSSYNEQFF | TGTGCCAGCAGCTACTTGACAGGGAGCTCCTACAATGAGCAGTTCTTC
TRBD1 | TRBJ2-7 | TRBV9 | NA | CASSVATGDRHEQYF | TGTGCCAGCAGCGTAGCGACAGGGGACCGCCACGAGCAGTACTTC
NA | TRBJ2-6 | TRBV6-1 | NA | CASSEHQGLAGANVLTF | TGTGCCAGCAGTGAACACCAGGGGCTAGCAGGGGCCAACGTCCTGACTTTC
TRBD1 | TRBJ2-1 | TRBV7-2 | NA | CASSPRDRVHPGNEQFF | TGTGCCAGCAGCCCCCGGGACAGGGTTCATCCAGGCAATGAGCAGTTCTTC
TRBD2 | TRBJ2-7 | TRBV6-2/TRBV6-3 | NA | CASSYAGLAGALYEQYF | TGTGCCAGCAGTTACGCGGGACTAGCGGGGGCCCTCTACGAGCAGTACTTC
TRBD1 | TRBJ1-5 | TRBV10-1 | NA | CASRAGQGCSNQPQHF | TGCGCCAGCAGAGCCGGACAGGGCTGCAGCAATCAGCCCCAGCATTTT
NA | TRBJ2-5 | TRBV5-1 | NA | CASSFEVGETQYF | TGCGCCAGCAGCTTTGAGGTCGGAGAGACCCAGTACTTC
NA | TRBJ1-4 | TRBV4-1 | NA | CASSQAGGPTNEKLFF | TGCGCCAGCAGCCAAGCCGGGGGGCCCACTAATGAAAAACTGTTTTTT
TRBD1 | TRBJ1-3 | TRBV9 | few | CASSGNRGLNTIYF | TGTGCCAGCAGCGGGAACAGGGGGCTTAACACCATATATTTT
TRBD2 | TRBJ2-5 | TRBV4-3 | NA | CASSWGGETQYF | TGCGCCAGCAGCTGGGGGGGTGAGACCCAGTACTTC
TRBD1 | TRBJ1-2 | TRBV4-1 | NA | CASSYTQGGRNGYTF | TGCGCCAGCAGCTATACTCAGGGGGGCCGGAATGGCTACACCTTC
NA | TRBJ2-2 | TRBV6-4 | NA | CASSSDTNTGELFF | TGTGCCAGCAGCTCCGACACCAACACCGGGGAGCTGTTTTTT
NA | TRBJ2-7 | TRBV5-1 | NA | CASSSIVTYEQYF | TGCGCCAGCAGCTCTATCGTCACCTACGAGCAGTACTTC
TRBD1 | TRBJ2-6 | TRBV5-1 | NA | CASSGGTGDSGANVLTF | TGCGCCAGCAGCGGGGGGACAGGGGACTCTGGGGCCAACGTCCTGACTTTC
NA | TRBJ1-2 | TRBV19 | NA | CASSIRQGLDYGYTF | TGTGCCAGTAGTATACGTCAGGGTTTGGACTATGGCTACACCTTC